This T cell receptor beta chain was captured by sequencing in a study of cytotoxic CD8 clonotypes in ibrutinib-treated CLL. Trimming cost V 4 bases and J 7 bases, with 12 bases left between them. The CDR3 has 14 residues. This clone was counted a few times. The target antigen is unknown. Study outcomes and limitations: Baseline clonality exceeded age-matched healthy donors and tracked circulating CD8+ T-cell counts.

Generated by immunoSEQ multiplex PCR, the TCRdb table keeps only in-frame clones and is missing some. The sample includes approximately 350,000 clones, 67% of them seen just once. The source of this sequence is a human donor with chronic lymphocytic leukemia. This chain links TRBV5-3 with TRBJ1-6; D gene uncertain. TRBV5-3 is known as an ORF, though its function is uncertain. The source was PBMCs, collected after 36 months of ibrutinib treatment. CDR3 DNA sequence: TGTGCCAGAAGCCGAGGACGGAACAATTCACCCCTCCACTTT. The encoded protein is CARSRGRNNSPLHF.